This T cell receptor (beta chain) was identified in a study of metastatic and nonmetastatic thyroid tumors. The wider study: From malignant and benign thyroid patients, repertoires in blood and in tumor or nodule tissue were compared.

No patient received treatment before thyroid surgery. This clone has just a few counts. Germline-derived CDR1 and CDR2 are MNHEY and SVGAGI. This CDR3 contains 16 residues. J gave up 7 bases and V 2 bases, and 8 bases lay outside the gene matches. Methods used by the authors: Using the CDR3 differences seen across clinicopathological groups, the authors built a distant-metastasis classifier for papillary thyroid cancer, which was meant to discriminate distant-metastatic patients. TCRdb re-clonotyped the PCR reads through MiXCR. Clone size and V and J calls follow TCRdb, not the original study. The repertoire consists of around 6,000 clones, with less than 40% occurring once and the leading ten covering around 17%.

This chain joins TRBV6-5 and TRBJ2-1, with 10 nucleotides matching TRBD2. This sequence originates from a male donor with papillary thyroid cancer or a benign thyroid nodule (not recorded which). Some clones in this sample may be carry-over from other donors' samples. Source material: tumor tissue. The CDR3 protein is CASSYPRLAGVNEQFF. CDR3 nucleotide sequence: TGTGCCAGCAGTTACCCCCGGCTAGCGGGAGTGAATGAGCAGTTCTTC.